The 9 T cell receptor beta chains below come from one sample, sequenced in a study of beta chain features in type 1 diabetes. Of the isolated RNA, all was reverse transcribed, and so the sequenced material was expressed TCRB transcripts. The repertoire was sequenced with immunoSEQ multiplex PCR; TCRdb's copy has only in-frame clones and lacks some. In the table there are hundreds of thousands of clones, around 15% of which are singletons. Sequencing used naive CD4+ T cells from blood. The receptor set was obtained from a man younger than 35 in good health.

The chain is built from TRBV10-3 and TRBJ1-3; no clear D gene. Germline V gene data show CDR1 as ENHRY and CDR2 as SYGVKD. CDR3 length equals 12 residues. V lost 3 bases and J 3 bases, leaving 3 bases between the germline ends. This chain's CDR3 is CAISENGNTIYF. The CDR3 coding sequence is TGTGCCATCAGTGAAAATGGAAACACCATATATTTT.

This clone has a handful of counts. This chain connects TRBV4-1 to TRBJ2-7; D unresolved. V gave up 4 bases and J gave up 4 bases, with 20 bases separating them. The CDR3 spans 16 residues. Per the germline V gene, CDR1 is MGHRA and CDR2 is YSYEKL. CDR3 DNA: TGCGCCAGCAGCCTGAGACTTTTTACCGAGCCGTACGAGCAGTACTTC. Its protein product is CASSLRLFTEPYEQYF.

This clone was seen more than once but under ten times. The DNA of the CDR3 is TGTGCCAGCAGTGAGGCGGACGCCTACGAGCAGTACTTC. Protein sequence: CASSEADAYEQYF. V and J are TRBV6-1 and TRBJ2-7; no clear D. The germline V and J ends were trimmed by 3 bases and 2 bases, with 8 bases remaining between them. The length of the CDR3 is 13 residues. CDR1 MNHNS and CDR2 SASEGT come from the germline V gene.

The J gene is TRBJ1-1, the V gene TRBV9; D unresolved. The CDR3 sequence is 15 residues long. Trimming removed 0 bases at V and 1 base at J, with 10 bases between. Germline V gene sequence: CDR1 SGDLS, CDR2 YYNGEE. DNA of the CDR3: TGTGCCAGCAGCGTAGAAGGGAATCCGAACACTGAAGCTTTCTTT. It specifies CASSVEGNPNTEAFF.

This clone was counted only a few times. The CDR3 sequence: CATSLAQETQYF. The CDR3 coding sequence is TGTGCCACCAGCCTCGCCCAAGAGACCCAGTACTTC. V usage is TRBV15 and J usage is TRBJ2-5; D unclear. The V gene's germline CDR1 is LNHNV and CDR2 YYDKDF (reference sequence). Trimming pared 5 bases from V and 1 base from J, leaving 5 bases between. The CDR3 is 12 residues long.

This chain uses TRBV12-5 with TRBJ2-3, with 8 bases matching TRBD2. Germline V gives CDR1 LGHNT, CDR2 FRNRAP. The CDR3 covers 19 residues. The V gene end was trimmed by 0 bases and the J gene end by 2 bases; junction bases not matched to a gene: 13. In nucleotides, the CDR3 is TGTGCTAGTGGTTTGGTACTTACTAGCGGACCATCCATCACAGATACGCAGTATTTT. It translates to CASGLVLTSGPSITDTQYF.

This clone was counted only a few times. The rearrangement joins TRBV5-1 to TRBJ2-3; D is unclear. The V gene lost 5 bases and the J gene lost 0 bases, with 7 bases spanning the gap. This CDR3 is built from 13 residues. Germline CDR1 and CDR2: SGHRS and YFSETQ. CDR3 in DNA: TGCGCCAGCAGGGACGCAAGCACAGATACGCAGTATTTT. It translates to CASRDASTDTQYF.

On this clone itself: Other DNA variants within this sample encode the same CDR3. The chain links TRBV18 to TRBJ2-2; D is possibly TRBD2 (6 bases). CDR3 length: 15 amino acids. The V end was cut by 0 bases, the J end by 2 bases, with 7 bases between. Per germline, CDR1 KGHSH and CDR2 LQKENI. The CDR3 nucleotides are TGTGCCAGCTCACCACCCGGGGGAAACACCGGGGAGCTGTTTTTT. Amino acids: CASSPPGGNTGELFF.

The chain links TRBV10-3 to TRBJ2-1; no firm D call. The germline gives CDR1 ENHRY, CDR2 SYGVKD. The CDR3 contains 14 residues. V gave up 4 bases and J gave up 5 bases, with 12 bases separating them. The CDR3 nucleotides are TGTGCCATCAGTGGGTGGCAGCCCCACAATGAGCAGTTCTTC. Amino acids: CAISGWQPHNEQFF.